This T cell receptor (beta chain) emerged from a study of tumor-infiltrating lymphocytes in localized non-small cell lung cancer. About the research overall: Each patient gave resected tumor and non-adjacent uninvolved lung tissue.

Sequencing used immunoSEQ multiplex PCR; TCRdb keeps in-frame clones, though not all of them. Of about 15,000 clones listed, roughly two thirds are singletons. In germline, CDR1 is SGHVS, CDR2 FNYEAQ. Trimming removed 2 bases from V and 4 bases from J, with 21 bases in between. There are 18 residues in the CDR3. Only one count was recorded for this clone. The antigen is unknown. Broader study findings: Each assay used a separate piece of the same tissue.

This sequence originates from a human donor with non-small cell lung cancer. This chain joins TRBV7-6 and TRBJ2-1; tentative D call: TRBD2 (5 bases). The sample was lung tumor tissue. CDR3: CASSLRERAAASYNEQFF. The CDR3, as DNA: TGTGCCAGCAGCTTAAGGGAGCGTGCGGCCGCCAGTTACAATGAGCAGTTCTTC.